This TCR beta chain came from a study of T cells expressing NK-cell markers. Study as a whole: According to the study, TCR beta repertoires originated from sorted CD3+CD56+NKG2C+, CD3+CD56+NKG2C- and CD3+CD56-NKG2C+ T cells.

TCRdb re-called the 5' RACE reads and gives one entry per CDR3 protein, without DNA. Recorded for this sample: 200,000 to 300,000 distinct CDR3 sequences. Comments on this clonotype: As yet, its antigen is unknown.

Points from the study as a whole: Questions lingered over whether expanded NKG2C+ T cell clones were HCMV-specific. Similarly, these clonotypes led the CD3+CD56-NKG2C+ fraction as well in several donors.

The CDR3 is made up of 16 amino acids. Looked up from germline, CDR1 is KGHDR and CDR2 is SFDVKD. Input material: blood T cells: a sorted CD56 or NKG2C T cell subset, CD4+ or CD8+ T cells, or bulk PBMC T cells (not recorded which). The chain combines TRBV24-1 with TRBJ2-1; absent DNA, TCRdb's TRBD2 call cannot be checked. The sequence was obtained from a woman between 18 and 75 years old in good health. The CDR3 reads CATSGKIAGGLDEQFF.